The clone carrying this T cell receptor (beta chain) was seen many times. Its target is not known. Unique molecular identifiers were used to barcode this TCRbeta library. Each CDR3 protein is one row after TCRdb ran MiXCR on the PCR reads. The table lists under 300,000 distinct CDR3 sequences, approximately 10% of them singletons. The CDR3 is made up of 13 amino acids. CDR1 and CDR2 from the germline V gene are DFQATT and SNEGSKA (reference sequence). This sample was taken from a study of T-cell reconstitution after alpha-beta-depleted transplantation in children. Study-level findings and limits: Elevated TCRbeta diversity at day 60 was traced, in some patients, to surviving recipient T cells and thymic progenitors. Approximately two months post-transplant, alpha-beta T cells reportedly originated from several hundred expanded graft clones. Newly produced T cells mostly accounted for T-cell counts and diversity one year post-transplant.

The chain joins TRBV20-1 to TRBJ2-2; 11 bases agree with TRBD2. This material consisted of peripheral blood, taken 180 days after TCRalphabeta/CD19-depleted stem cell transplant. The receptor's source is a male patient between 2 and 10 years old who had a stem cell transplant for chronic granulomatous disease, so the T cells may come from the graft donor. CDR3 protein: CRGTSGNTGELFF. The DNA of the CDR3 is TGCAGGGGGACTAGCGGGAACACCGGGGAGCTGTTTTTT.